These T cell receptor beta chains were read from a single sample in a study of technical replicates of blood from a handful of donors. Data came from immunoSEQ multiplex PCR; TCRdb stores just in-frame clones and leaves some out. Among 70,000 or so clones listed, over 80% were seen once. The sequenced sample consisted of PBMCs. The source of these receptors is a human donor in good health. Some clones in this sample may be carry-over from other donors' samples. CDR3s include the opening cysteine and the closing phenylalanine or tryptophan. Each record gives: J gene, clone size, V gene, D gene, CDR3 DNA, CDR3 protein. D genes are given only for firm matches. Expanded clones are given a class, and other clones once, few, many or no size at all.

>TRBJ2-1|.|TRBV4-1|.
TGCGCCAGCAGCCCGTTTTTTATCTACAATGAGCAGTTCTTC
CASSPFFIYNEQFF
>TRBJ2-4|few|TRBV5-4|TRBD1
TGTGCCAGCAGCCCAGGCGGACAGGGGGCACAAAACATTCAGTACTTC
CASSPGGQGAQNIQYF
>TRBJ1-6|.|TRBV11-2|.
TGTGCCAGCAGCCGAGAATCTCTCTATAATTCACCCCTCCACTTT
CASSRESLYNSPLHF
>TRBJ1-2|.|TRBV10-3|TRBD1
TGTGCCATCAGTGGGGACAGGGGATTGACTAGCTATGGCTACACCTTC
CAISGDRGLTSYGYTF
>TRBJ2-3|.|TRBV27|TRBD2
TGTGCCAGCAGTTCCCTGGGACTAGCGGGGGGACCCCAATATTTT
CASSSLGLAGGPQYF
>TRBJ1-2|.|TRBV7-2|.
TGTGCCAGCAGCTCCTGGGGGGGGAGAGACGGCTACACCTTC
CASSSWGGRDGYTF
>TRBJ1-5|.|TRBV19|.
TGTGCCAGTAGTATTGAGGACACCAATCAGCCCCAGCATTTT
CASSIEDTNQPQHF
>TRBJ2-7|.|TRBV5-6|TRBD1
TGTGCCAGCAGCCGTCCCGGGACAGCCTCCTACGAGCAGTACTTC
CASSRPGTASYEQYF
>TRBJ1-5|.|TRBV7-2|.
TGTGCCAGCAGCTTAGTTCGGAGCAATCAGCCCCAGCATTTT
CASSLVRSNQPQHF
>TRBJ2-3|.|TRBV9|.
TGTGCCAGCAGCGCCCGCGCGGGGATTAGCACAGATACGCAGTATTTT
CASSARAGISTDTQYF
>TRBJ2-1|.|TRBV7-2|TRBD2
TGTGCCAGCAGCTTAGGACTAGCTTCGGATGAGCAGTTCTTC
CASSLGLASDEQFF
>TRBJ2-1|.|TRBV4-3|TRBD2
TGCGCCAGCAGCCACGGCACTAGCGCCTCATCCTACAATGAGCAGTTCTTC
CASSHGTSASSYNEQFF
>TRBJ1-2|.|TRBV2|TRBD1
TGTGCCAGCAGTAACAGGGGAGGTGATGGCTACACCTTC
CASSNRGGDGYTF
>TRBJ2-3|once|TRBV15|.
TGTGCCACCGCCCAGTTCACAGATACGCAGTATTTT
CATAQFTDTQYF
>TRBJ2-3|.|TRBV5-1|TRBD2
TGCGCCAGCAGCCGGGGACTAGCGGGAGTGGCAGATACGCAGTATTTT
CASSRGLAGVADTQYF
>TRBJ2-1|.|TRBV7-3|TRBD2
TGTGCCAGCAGCCCTAGCGGGGGGGCCGATGAGCAGTTCTTC
CASSPSGGADEQFF
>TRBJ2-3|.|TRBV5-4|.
TGTGCCAGCAGCTTGGTGAGGGATACGCAGTATTTT
CASSLVRDTQYF
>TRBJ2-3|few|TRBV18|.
TGTGCCAGCTCACCCTGGCGGACTAGCACAGATACGCAGTATTTT
CASSPWRTSTDTQYF
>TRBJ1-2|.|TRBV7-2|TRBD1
TGTGCCAGCAGCCGGGACAGGGGTCACTATGGCTACACCTTC
CASSRDRGHYGYTF
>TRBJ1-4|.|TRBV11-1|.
TGTGCCAGCAGCTCTCGCCGGGGGGCGCGGAATCATGAAAAACTGTTTTTT
CASSSRRGARNHEKLFF
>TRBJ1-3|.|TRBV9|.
TGTGCCAGCAGCCCGGGGGGTCAGTCATCGGGAAACACCATATATTTT
CASSPGGQSSGNTIYF
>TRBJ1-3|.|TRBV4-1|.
TGCGCCAGCAGCCAAGCTCCTCCACAGGGAAGCTCTGGAAACACCATATATTTT
CASSQAPPQGSSGNTIYF
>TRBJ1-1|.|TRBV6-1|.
TGTGCCAGCAGTGTTGAGGGGAACACTGAAGCTTTCTTT
CASSVEGNTEAFF
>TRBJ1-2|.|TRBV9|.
TGTGCCAGCAGCAAGCAGGGCTCCGGGTCGCGGGGCTACACCTTC
CASSKQGSGSRGYTF
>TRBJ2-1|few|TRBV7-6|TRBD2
TGTGCCAGCAGCTTAGAAGTCCGGATTAGCGGGAGGAGGAATGAGCAGTTCTTC
CASSLEVRISGRRNEQFF
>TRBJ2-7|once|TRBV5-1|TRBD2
TGCGCCAGCAGCTTGGGAGCGGGGGGGCCCTACGAGCAGTACTTC
CASSLGAGGPYEQYF
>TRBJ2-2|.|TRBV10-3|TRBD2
TGTGCCATCAGTGGAACTAGCGGGAGTGGCACCGGGGAGCTGTTTTTT
CAISGTSGSGTGELFF
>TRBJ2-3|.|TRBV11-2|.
TGTGCCAGCAGGCGGGTGGGCCGGGGGAAGGCAGATACGCAGTATTTT
CASRRVGRGKADTQYF
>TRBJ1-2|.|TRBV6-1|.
TGTGCCCTATACTCCCTGCAGGGTGGCTACACCTTC
CALYSLQGGYTF